The next 24 T cell receptor beta chains were all read from a single sample in a study of T cell repertoires in cytomegalovirus infection. TCRdb used MiXCR to reprocess the reads, holding one entry per CDR3 protein. The data show more than 500,000 distinct CDR3 sequences, with 16% seen just once and 20% to 30% held by the top ten. Source material: CD8+ T cells from PBMCs. These receptors originate from a human donor in good health (CMV status not recorded). Some clones in this sample may be carry-over from other donors' samples.

This clonotype was detected a few times. The V and J genes are TRBV27 and TRBJ2-5; D is possibly TRBD2 (5 bases). The CDR3 consists of 13 residues. Trimming removed 5 bases from V and 4 bases from J, with 11 bases in between. Germline V gene lookup returns CDR1 MNHEY and CDR2 SMNVEV (reference sequence). The CDR3 DNA sequence: TGTGCCAGCAGTCCCCCCGAGGGAGAGACCCAGTACTTC. Its protein is CASSPPEGETQYF.

This clonotype was counted only a few times. CDR3 in DNA: TGTGCCAGCAGGGACAAAAATCAGCCCCAGCATTTT. Amino acid sequence: CASRDKNQPQHF. The rearrangement joins TRBV27 to TRBJ1-5, with D perhaps TRBD1 (5 bases). This CDR3 spans 12 amino acids. Germline V gene lookup returns CDR1 MNHEY and CDR2 SMNVEV (reference sequence). Trimming left V 6 bases short and J 4 bases short, with 7 bases between.

About this clonotype itself: One base away lies a much larger clone, so this may be a sequencing read error. This rearrangement joins TRBV28 to TRBJ2-4, with D maybe TRBD1 (6 bases). V shed 5 bases and J shed 2 bases, with 25 bases lying between them. The CDR3 runs 19 residues. Germline CDR1 MDHEN, CDR2 SYDVKM. In DNA form, the CDR3 reads TGTGCCAGCAGTCTTAAAAAGTGGGACACCGACCTATCCAAAAACATTCAGTACTTC. This translates into CASSLKKWDTDLSKNIQYF.

This clonotype was found a few times. The chain has TRBV4-1 and TRBJ2-1; TRBD2 aligns across 9 bases. The CDR3 covers 15 residues. After removal of 6 bases from V and 9 bases from J, the junction contained 12 bases not matched to a gene. Germline V gene sequence: CDR1 MGHRA, CDR2 YSYEKL. CDR3 coding DNA: TGCGCCAGCAGGAATTTGAAGGGACTAGCCGGTGAGCAGTTCTTC. The encoded protein is CASRNLKGLAGEQFF.

This clonotype was seen only a few times. The chain combines TRBV6-6 with TRBJ2-3, with 7 bases matching TRBD2. V dropped 7 bases and J dropped 0; count of bases not matched to a gene: 7. CDR1 is MNHNY, CDR2 SVGAGI, per germline (reference sequence). This CDR3 is 15 amino acids long. This chain's CDR3 is CASNERGTSTDTQYF. CDR3 DNA sequence: TGTGCCAGCAACGAGCGGGGTACGAGCACAGATACGCAGTATTTT.

This clonotype has only a few counts. V gene TRBV15 combines with J gene TRBJ1-5; 10 positions agree with TRBD1. Per the germline V gene, CDR1 is LNHNV and CDR2 is YYDKDF (reference sequence). With 3 bases clipped from V and 4 bases from J, the junction kept 6 bases outside the gene matches. This CDR3 comprises 16 residues. Here the CDR3 DNA reads TGTGCCACCAGCAGGGAACGGACAGGGGGGAATCAGCCCCAGCATTTT. It yields the protein CATSRERTGGNQPQHF. Looking up the rest from reference TRBV15 and TRBJ1-5 gives the full variable domain: DAMVIQNPRYQVTQFGKPVTLSCSQTLNHNVMYWYQQKSSQAPKLLFHYYDKDFNNEADTPDNFQSRRPNTSFCFLDIRSPGLGDTAMYLCATSRERTGGNQPQHFGDGTRLSIL.

This chain links TRBV10-3 with TRBJ2-7; maybe TRBD2 (6 bases). This CDR3 comprises 13 residues. The V gene's germline CDR1 is ENHRY and CDR2 SYGVKD. Trimming cost V 7 bases and J 4 bases, with 14 bases left between them. The CDR3 coding sequence is TGTGCCATCACCGGGACTCAACCGTACGAGCAGTACTTC. Amino acid sequence: CAITGTQPYEQYF.

Many counts were recorded for this clonotype. The chain combines TRBV7-2 with TRBJ2-7; 16 bases map to TRBD2. There are 18 residues in the CDR3. Germline lookup yields CDR1 SGHTA and CDR2 FQGNSA. The V gene end was trimmed by 0 bases and the J gene end by 7 bases; junction bases not matched to a gene: 9. The CDR3 loop is CASSLAKGLAGGALEQYF. CDR3 DNA: TGTGCCAGCAGCTTAGCCAAGGGACTAGCGGGAGGGGCCTTAGAGCAGTACTTC.

The table lists this clonotype with a few counts. At one boundary the junction diverges from the germline segment, which might be a read error. The CDR3 nucleotides are TGTGCCAGCAGCCCCTCAAATAGCAGGGACGACTTC. This sequence encodes CASSPSNSRDDF. The chain combines TRBV7-9 with TRBJ2-5; D may correspond to TRBD1 or TRBD2 (5 bases each). Germline V CDR1 and CDR2: SEHNR, FQNEAQ (reference sequence). CDR3 length: 12 residues.

This clonotype appeared many times. The chain links TRBV7-9 to TRBJ2-5; 7 nucleotides agree with TRBD1. J was trimmed by 1 base and V by 3 bases; bases with no gene match: 5. Germline V gene lookup returns CDR1 SEHNR and CDR2 FQNEAQ (reference sequence). The CDR3 has 15 amino acids. CDR3 nucleotides: TGTGCCAGCAGCTTCTACAGGGGCCTCCAAGAGACCCAGTACTTC. This sequence encodes CASSFYRGLQETQYF.

Many counts were recorded for this clonotype. The chain employs TRBV7-3 and TRBJ2-5, with 9 bases matching TRBD2. The CDR3 has 18 amino acids. The J segment lost 2 bases and the V segment lost 1 base, leaving 11 bases of the junction unmatched. Looked up from germline, CDR1 is SGHTA and CDR2 is FQGTGA. CDR3 residues: CASSLRNMRAGGQETQYF. CDR3 sequence (DNA): TGTGCCAGCAGCTTAAGAAATATGCGGGCGGGGGGGCAAGAGACCCAGTACTTC.

This clonotype showed up just a few times. The chain links TRBV30 to TRBJ1-2, with 11 bases identical to TRBD1. V trimming: 5 bases; J trimming: 6 bases; junction bases outside the gene matches: 2. CDR1 and CDR2 (germline): GTSNPN, SVGIG (reference sequence). This CDR3 region has 12 residues. The CDR3 reads CAWPGQGDGYTF. Written as DNA, the CDR3 is TGTGCCTGGCCGGGACAGGGGGATGGCTACACCTTC.

This chain joins TRBV27 and TRBJ2-3; TRBD2 might be the D (5 bases). The CDR3 extends over 14 amino acids. From germline, CDR1 is MNHEY and CDR2 SMNVEV (reference sequence). V lost 10 bases and J 4 bases, leaving 18 bases between the germline ends. The CDR3 spells CAIGAPGSSDTQYF. CDR3 coding DNA: TGTGCCATCGGAGCTCCGGGGTCTTCAGATACGCAGTATTTT.

The chain is built from TRBV19 and TRBJ2-7; 12 nucleotides line up with TRBD1. The germline V gene encodes CDR1 LNHDA and CDR2 SQIVND (reference sequence). The CDR3 sequence is 16 residues long. The V and J ends lost 7 bases and 5 bases, in that order; junction bases with no gene match: 12. The CDR3 sequence: CASTAREGTGGHEQYF. The CDR3 DNA reads TGTGCCAGTACCGCCAGGGAGGGGACAGGGGGCCACGAGCAGTACTTC.

V is TRBV5-6 and J is TRBJ2-1; 11 bases are a match to TRBD2. Germline CDR1 reads SGHDT; CDR2 reads YYEEEE. The CDR3 contains 16 residues. The trim removed 0 bases at V and 3 bases at J, leaving 2 bases unmatched. Here the CDR3 DNA reads TGTGCCAGCAGCTTGGTTACTAGCGGGGGCTACAATGAGCAGTTCTTC. Amino acids: CASSLVTSGGYNEQFF.

The table lists this clonotype with a few counts. The gene calls are TRBV27 and TRBJ1-3; weak D call: TRBD1 (5 bases). V was pared by 5 bases and J by 9 bases, with 11 bases between. This CDR3 contains 12 residues. Germline CDR1 reads MNHEY; CDR2 reads SMNVEV (reference sequence). Written as DNA, the CDR3 is TGTGCCAGCAGTGAGGACGGGGGCACCATATATTTT. Its translation is CASSEDGGTIYF.

The J gene is TRBJ2-5, the V gene TRBV10-3, with unresolved D. The V and J ends lost 3 bases and 3 bases respectively, with 11 bases between them. The CDR3 sequence is 14 residues long. Germline loops: CDR1 ENHRY, CDR2 SYGVKD. The CDR3 DNA is TGTGCCATCAGTGAAGGGCGTCTGAAAGAGACCCAGTACTTC. Translation: CAISEGRLKETQYF.

The chain uses TRBV30 and TRBJ2-4, with 7 positions matching TRBD1. In germline, CDR1 is GTSNPN, CDR2 SVGIG (reference sequence). CDR3 length: 15 residues. With V trimmed by 3 bases and J by 2 bases, 7 bases remained unmatched. Written as DNA, the CDR3 is TGTGCCTGGAGAGAAATCAGGGGGACCAAAAACATTCAGTACTTC. This gives the protein CAWREIRGTKNIQYF.

CDR3 bases: TGTGCCACAGCGAAGGGAGGGAATGCTGAAGCTTTCTTT. This translates into CATAKGGNAEAFF. The V gene is TRBV11-2, the J gene TRBJ1-1; D gene ambiguous. The CDR3 spans 13 residues. The germline V gene has CDR1 SGHAT and CDR2 FQNNGV. V lost 10 bases and J 6 bases, leaving 18 bases between the germline ends.

In this sample, this clonotype turned up many times. The chain combines TRBV7-3 with TRBJ1-2; no firm D call. In germline, CDR1 is SGHTA, CDR2 FQGTGA. V lost 5 bases, J lost 10 bases, and 11 bases lay in between. This CDR3 spans 11 amino acids. This CDR3 is CASSLPPVYTF. The CDR3 DNA follows: TGTGCCAGCAGCCTACCCCCGGTCTACACCTTC.

The chain couples TRBV20-1 to TRBJ2-5; 12 nucleotides line up with TRBD1. V lost 5 bases and J lost 5; bases outside the gene matches: 12. Per germline, CDR1 DFQATT and CDR2 SNEGSKA (reference sequence). This CDR3 region has 16 residues. The CDR3 DNA reads TGCAGTGCTTATTCCGGGACAGGGGGCGATTATGAGACCCAGTACTTC. Amino acids: CSAYSGTGGDYETQYF.

This clonotype was seen at least ten times. This chain connects TRBV7-2 to TRBJ2-7; D gene unclear. The CDR3 extends over 13 amino acids. Trimming pared 2 bases from V and 2 bases from J, leaving 7 bases between. Looked up from germline, CDR1 is SGHTA and CDR2 is FQGNSA. The CDR3 loop reads CASSLSLAYEQYF. In nucleotides, the CDR3 is TGTGCCAGCAGCTTAAGTCTAGCCTACGAGCAGTACTTC.

With respect to this clonotype: This could be a read error, since a much larger clone is one nucleotide away. This chain links TRBV12-3 or TRBV12-4 with TRBJ2-5; D ambiguous. This CDR3 is 10 amino acids long. V lost 8 bases, J lost 5 bases, and 6 bases lay in between. CDR3 nucleotides: TGTGCCAGCCAGAGGGAGACCCAGTACTTC. It codes for CASQRETQYF.

On this clonotype: Germline and junction disagree at one end, which may indicate a read error. CDR3 sequence: CASSLVLVAGAFTDTPYF. The CDR3 DNA reads as TGTGCAAGCAGCTTAGTCTTGGTAGCGGGGGCTTTCACAGATACGCCGTATTTT. The V and J genes are TRBV7-2 and TRBJ2-3; the match to TRBD2 covers 9 bases. Germline CDR1 SGHTA, CDR2 FQGNSA. The CDR3 loop spans 18 amino acids.